These 12 T cell receptor beta chains came from one sample sequenced in a study of identical twins. TCRdb re-derived calls from the 5' RACE reads in MiXCR, one entry per CDR3 protein. The data hold hundreds of thousands of distinct CDR3 sequences, with roughly 20% observed a single time. The same data also went into a second study, on T cells expressing NK-cell markers.

The sample taken for sequencing was PBMCs. The receptors originated from a woman aged 18-29 years in good health.

This clonotype was counted a few times. This chain links TRBV14 with TRBJ2-7, with 8 bases lining up with TRBD2. CDR1 and CDR2 from the germline V gene are SGHDN and FVKESK. V was clipped by 1 base and J by 2 bases; unmatched bases: 7. This CDR3 contains 16 residues. Here the CDR3 reads CASSQGASGPPYEQYF. The CDR3 coding sequence is TGTGCCAGCAGCCAAGGGGCTAGCGGGCCCCCCTACGAGCAGTACTTC.

The J gene is TRBJ2-1, the V gene TRBV25-1, with D possibly matching TRBD1 (6 bases). Germline CDR1 reads MGHDK; CDR2 reads SYGVNS. The V and J ends lost 1 base and 3 bases respectively, with 13 bases between them. The CDR3 consists of 16 residues. The CDR3 coding sequence is TGTGCCAGCAGTGAATCAGGGGCGTTAAACTACAATGAGCAGTTCTTC. Its protein is CASSESGALNYNEQFF.

This clonotype has ten or more counts. The V call is TRBV6-5, the J call TRBJ1-2; D gene uncertain. Germline V gives CDR1 MNHEY, CDR2 SVGAGI. Deletions cut 1 base from V and 3 bases from J, with 6 bases between. CDR3 length: 13 residues. CDR3 region: CASSYLADYGYTF. The CDR3 DNA sequence: TGTGCCAGCAGTTACTTGGCGGACTATGGCTACACCTTC.

There are a few counts of this clonotype. The chain links TRBV6-1 to TRBJ2-1, with D hard to call. Trimming pared 5 bases from V and 0 bases from J, leaving 17 bases between. Looked up from germline, CDR1 is MNHNS and CDR2 is SASEGT. This CDR3 region has 17 residues. The CDR3 nucleotides read TGTGCCAGCAGTCCCCGGATGACTCGCAGCTCCTACAATGAGCAGTTCTTC. Protein sequence: CASSPRMTRSSYNEQFF.

The chain couples TRBV29-1 to TRBJ2-5; 8 bases are shared with TRBD2. CDR3 size: 14 residues. V was clipped by 6 bases and J by 2 bases; unmatched bases: 8. Germline CDR1 and CDR2: SQVTM and ANQGSEA. CDR3 sequence: CSVVHLAGQETQYF. CDR3 nucleotides: TGCAGCGTCGTCCATCTAGCGGGTCAAGAGACCCAGTACTTC.

V and J are TRBV10-2 and TRBJ2-7, with 9 bases matching TRBD1. Germline assignment: CDR1 WSHSY and CDR2 SAAADI. The CDR3 spans 15 residues. J lost 3 bases, V lost 4 bases, and 7 bases had no gene match. The DNA for the CDR3 is TGCGCCAGCAGTGGGGTGACAGGGGGAATCTACGAGCAGTACTTC. Translated, it gives CASSGVTGGIYEQYF.

This clonotype was counted between two and nine times. CDR3 DNA: TGTGCCAGCAGCAAAAGGGCGGGGGCCTGGATATGGAATGAGCAGTTCTTC. Amino acid sequence: CASSKRAGAWIWNEQFF. The V and J genes are TRBV3-1 and TRBJ2-1; TRBD2 might be the D (7 bases). This CDR3 region has 17 residues. Trimming pared 5 bases from V and 7 bases from J, leaving 24 bases between. Germline CDR1 LGHDT, CDR2 YNNKEL (reference sequence).

This clonotype was observed a few times. This sequence joins TRBV6-1 and TRBJ1-5; the D gene is possibly TRBD1 (5 bases). In germline, CDR1 is MNHNS, CDR2 SASEGT. The CDR3 loop spans 15 amino acids. V was cut by 6 bases and J by 4 bases, with 16 bases left in between. CDR3 nucleotide sequence: TGTGCCAGCAGCCCCGGGAGGGGAGGAAATCAGCCCCAGCATTTT. It specifies CASSPGRGGNQPQHF.

The chain carries TRBV30 and TRBJ2-5; D perhaps matches TRBD2 (6 bases). Germline V gene lookup returns CDR1 GTSNPN and CDR2 SVGIG (reference sequence). V was shortened by 5 bases and J by 5 bases, with 6 bases between the two germline ends. This CDR3 has 10 residues. Here the CDR3 reads CAWGRETQYF. In DNA, the CDR3 is TGTGCCTGGGGGAGGGAGACCCAGTACTTC.

This clonotype appeared a few times. This chain links TRBV5-1 with TRBJ2-1; either TRBD1 or TRBD2 may supply D (5 bases each). Trimming removed 1 base from V and 9 bases from J, with 20 bases in between. Germline V gene sequence: CDR1 SGHRS, CDR2 YFSETQ. The CDR3 totals 16 residues. CDR3 coding DNA: TGCGCCAGCAGCTTGACCCTACTAGGGGTGAGCCTTGAGCAGTTCTTC. Translating it yields CASSLTLLGVSLEQFF.

The V gene is TRBV6-1, the J gene TRBJ2-7; D is uncertain. The V end was cut by 6 bases, the J end by 4 bases, with 10 bases between. The CDR3 covers 12 residues. Germline V gives CDR1 MNHNS, CDR2 SASEGT. The CDR3 DNA follows: TGTGCCAGCAGCGATCCCAATTACGAGCAGTACTTC. Its protein product is CASSDPNYEQYF.

V gene TRBV29-1 combines with J gene TRBJ1-2; D unresolved. Germline V gene sequence: CDR1 SQVTM, CDR2 ANQGSEA. Trimming removed 3 bases from V and 6 bases from J, with 11 bases in between. This CDR3 has 12 amino acids. CDR3: CSVDGRGDGYTF. In nucleotides, the CDR3 is TGCAGCGTTGATGGCCGTGGGGATGGCTACACCTTC. The variable domain in full, completed from reference TRBV29-1 and TRBJ1-2, reads SAVISQKPSRDICQRGTSLTIQCQVDSQVTMMFWYRQQPGQSLTLIATANQGSEATYESGFVIDKFPISRPNLTFSTLTVSNMSPEDSSIYLCSVDGRGDGYTFGSGTRLTVV.